This TCR beta chain was recorded in a study of T cells in Graves' hyperthyroidism and ophthalmopathy. Findings and caveats of the study: Most clonotypes expanded in thyroid above 0.001 were likewise present in blood.

This clonotype was detected only a few times. What it binds is not known. Amplified TCR beta CDR3 regions came from RNA transcripts. A first-round RT-PCR of the TCR CDR3 used the HTBI primer set. One entry per CDR3 protein, called by TCRdb with MiXCR from the multiplex PCR reads. Of roughly 380,000 distinct CDR3 sequences in the sample, 15% to 20% were seen once. Patients were excluded for uncontrolled infection, other autoimmune disease, pregnancy or lactation. With 5 bases clipped from V and 10 bases from J, the junction kept 10 bases outside the gene matches. Per germline, CDR1 SGHDT and CDR2 YYEEEE. CDR3 length: 13 residues.

Sequences were obtained from blood. This sequence was found in a woman aged 40 to 49 with Graves' ophthalmopathy. The rearrangement uses TRBV5-6 and TRBJ1-2, with TRBD1 identical over 8 bases. The DNA of the CDR3 is TGTGCCAGCAGTTACCTAGGACAGGGAGCCTACACCTTC. This sequence encodes CASSYLGQGAYTF.